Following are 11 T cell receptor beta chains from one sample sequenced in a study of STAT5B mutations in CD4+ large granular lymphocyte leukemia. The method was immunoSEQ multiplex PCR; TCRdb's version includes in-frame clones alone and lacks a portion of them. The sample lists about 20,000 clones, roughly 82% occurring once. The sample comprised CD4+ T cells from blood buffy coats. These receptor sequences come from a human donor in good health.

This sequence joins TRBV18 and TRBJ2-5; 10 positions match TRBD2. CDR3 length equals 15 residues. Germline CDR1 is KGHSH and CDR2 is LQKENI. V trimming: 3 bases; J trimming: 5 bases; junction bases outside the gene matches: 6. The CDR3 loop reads CASSPSGRALETQYF. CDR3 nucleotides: TGTGCCAGCTCACCCAGCGGGAGGGCCTTGGAGACCCAGTACTTC.

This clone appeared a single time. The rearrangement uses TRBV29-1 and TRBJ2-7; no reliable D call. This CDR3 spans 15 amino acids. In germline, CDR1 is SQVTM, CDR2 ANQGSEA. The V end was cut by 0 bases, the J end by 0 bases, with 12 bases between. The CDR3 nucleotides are TGCAGCGTTGAAGATAGTGGCACCAACTCCTACGAGCAGTACTTC. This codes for CSVEDSGTNSYEQYF.

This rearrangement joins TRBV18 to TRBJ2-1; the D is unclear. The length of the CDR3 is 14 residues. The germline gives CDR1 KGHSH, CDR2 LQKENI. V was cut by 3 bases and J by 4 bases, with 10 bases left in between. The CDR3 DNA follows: TGTGCCAGCTCACCGCAAATGGAGTACAATGAGCAGTTCTTC. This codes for CASSPQMEYNEQFF.

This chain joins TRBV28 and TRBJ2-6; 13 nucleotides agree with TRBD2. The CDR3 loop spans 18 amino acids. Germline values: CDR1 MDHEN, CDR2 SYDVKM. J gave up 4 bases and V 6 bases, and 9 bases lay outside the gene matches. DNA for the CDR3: TGTGCCAGCAGCCGAACTGGACTAGCGGGAGTAGGGGCCAACGTCCTGACTTTC. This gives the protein CASSRTGLAGVGANVLTF.

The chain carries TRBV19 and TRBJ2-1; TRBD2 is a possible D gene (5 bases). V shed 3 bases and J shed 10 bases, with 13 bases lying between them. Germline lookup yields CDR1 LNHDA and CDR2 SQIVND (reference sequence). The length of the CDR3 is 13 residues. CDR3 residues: CASSISGYGEQFF. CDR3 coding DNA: TGTGCCAGTAGTATTTCGGGGTATGGAGAGCAGTTCTTC.

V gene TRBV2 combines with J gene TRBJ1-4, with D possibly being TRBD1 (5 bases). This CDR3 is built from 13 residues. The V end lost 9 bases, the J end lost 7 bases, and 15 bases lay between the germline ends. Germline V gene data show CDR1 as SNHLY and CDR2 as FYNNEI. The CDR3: CASLRDGPEKLFF. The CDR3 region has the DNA TGTGCCAGTCTCCGGGACGGACCTGAAAAACTGTTTTTT.

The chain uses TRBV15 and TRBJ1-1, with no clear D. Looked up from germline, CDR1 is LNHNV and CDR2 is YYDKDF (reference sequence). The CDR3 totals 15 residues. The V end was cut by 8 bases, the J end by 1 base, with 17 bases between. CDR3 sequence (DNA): TGTGCCACCCGTGCCCCATCATATAGGAACACTGAAGCTTTCTTT. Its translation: CATRAPSYRNTEAFF.

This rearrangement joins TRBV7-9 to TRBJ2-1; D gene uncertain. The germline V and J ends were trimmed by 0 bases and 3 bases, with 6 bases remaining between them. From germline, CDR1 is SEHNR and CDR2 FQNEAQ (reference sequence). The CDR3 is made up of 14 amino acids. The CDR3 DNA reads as TGTGCCAGCAGCTTAGCGGGAATCTACAATGAGCAGTTCTTC. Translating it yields CASSLAGIYNEQFF.

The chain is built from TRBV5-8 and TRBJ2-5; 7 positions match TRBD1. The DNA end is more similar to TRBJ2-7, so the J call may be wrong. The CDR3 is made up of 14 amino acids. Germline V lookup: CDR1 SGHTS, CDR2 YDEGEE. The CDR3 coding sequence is TGTGCCAGCAGTTTCGGACAGGTATCCGGCGAGCAGTACTTC. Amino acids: CASSFGQVSGEQYF.

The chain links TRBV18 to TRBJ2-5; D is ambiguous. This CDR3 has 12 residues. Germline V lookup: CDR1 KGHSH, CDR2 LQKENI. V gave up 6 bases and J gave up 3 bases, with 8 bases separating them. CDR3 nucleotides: TGTGCCAGCTCTGACCTAGAAGAGACCCAGTACTTC. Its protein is CASSDLEETQYF.

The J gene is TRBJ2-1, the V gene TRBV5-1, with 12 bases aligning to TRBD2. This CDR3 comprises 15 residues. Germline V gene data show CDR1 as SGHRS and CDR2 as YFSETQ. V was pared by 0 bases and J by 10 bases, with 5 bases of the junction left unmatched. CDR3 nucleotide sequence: TGCGCCAGCAGCTTGGATCTAGCGGGAGGGGGAGAGCAGTTCTTC. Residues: CASSLDLAGGGEQFF.